This T cell receptor (beta chain) was captured in a study of shared clonotypes between healthy human individuals. CDR1 is MNHEY, CDR2 SMNVEV, per germline (reference sequence). The CDR3 runs 14 residues. Trimming took off 6 bases at V and 1 base at J, with 12 bases between the two ends. Only in-frame clones appear in the TCRdb table, and some are missing; sequencing was by immunoSEQ multiplex PCR. Among about 680,000 clones listed, less than 80% were seen once. The V gene is TRBV27, the J gene TRBJ1-1; D remains unclear. The receptor was derived from a woman aged 25 to 39 in good health. Sequencing was done on a sample of memory CD4+ T cells sorted from blood. Subset defined: CD45RA-negative fraction. The CDR3 DNA reads TGTGCCAGCAGCTCAGAGAATACGAACACTGAAGCTTTCTTT. The encoded protein is CASSSENTNTEAFF.